This TCR beta chain comes out of a study of technical replicates of blood from a handful of donors. Sequencing used immunoSEQ multiplex PCR; TCRdb keeps in-frame clones, though not all of them. This table holds about 84,000 clones, about 98% found once. The CDR3 totals 13 residues. With 5 bases clipped from V and 5 bases from J, the junction kept 5 bases outside the gene matches. The germline V gene has CDR1 LNHDA and CDR2 SQIVND (reference sequence). The sequence derives from a human donor in good health. The rearrangement joins TRBV19 to TRBJ1-1; 7 bases agree with TRBD1. The material sequenced was T cells isolated from PBMCs. CDR3 amino acids: CASSSRGSTEAFF. The DNA for the CDR3 is TGTGCCAGTAGTTCCAGGGGGTCGACTGAAGCTTTCTTT.